These 8 T cell receptor beta chains originate from one sample sequenced in a study of T-cell reconstitution after alpha-beta-depleted transplantation in children. Researchers prepared the TCRbeta library using unique molecular identifiers, the study reports. In TCRdb, the PCR reads were re-called with MiXCR into one record per CDR3 protein. The sample includes 300,000 to 400,000 distinct CDR3 sequences, about 16% seen only once; the top ten take around 38%. The sample here was PBMCs, mostly from graft donor cells, taken 360 days after TCRalphabeta/CD19-depleted stem cell transplant. The receptors were gathered from a male patient aged 2 to 10 who had a stem cell transplant for acute lymphoblastic leukemia, so the T cells may come from the graft donor.

The genes are TRBV7-9 and TRBJ2-1, with a weak D call TRBD1 (8 bases). The V gene lost 2 bases and the J gene lost 7 bases, with 15 bases spanning the gap. This CDR3 has 15 residues. CDR1 SEHNR and CDR2 FQNEAQ come from the germline V gene (reference sequence). The CDR3 nucleotides are TGTGCCAGCAGCTTATGGACAGGGAGGGCAAATGAGCAGTTCTTC. Translation gives CASSLWTGRANEQFF.

In this sample, this clonotype turned up many times. This CDR3 is CASSLAQNTEAFF. For the CDR3, the DNA is TGTGCCAGCAGCTTAGCCCAGAACACTGAAGCTTTCTTT. This rearrangement joins TRBV7-2 to TRBJ1-1; D remains ambiguous. CDR1 and CDR2 from the germline V gene are SGHTA and FQGNSA. Trimming removed 0 bases from V and 1 base from J, with 3 bases in between. This CDR3 has 13 amino acids. Looking up the rest from reference TRBV7-2 and TRBJ1-1 gives the full variable domain: GAGVSQSPSNKVTEKGKDVELRCDPISGHTALYWYRQSLGQGLEFLIYFQGNSAPDKSGLPSDRFSAERTGGSVSTLTIQRTQQEDSAVYLCASSLAQNTEAFFGQGTRLTVV.

The table lists this clonotype with a few counts. The gene calls are TRBV4-1 and TRBJ2-6, with unresolved D. The CDR3 runs to 16 residues. Trimming took off 3 bases at V and 0 bases at J, with 9 bases between the two ends. Germline V gives CDR1 MGHRA, CDR2 YSYEKL. This CDR3 is CASSQPLYSGANVLTF. CDR3 DNA sequence: TGCGCCAGCAGCCAGCCCCTGTACTCTGGGGCCAACGTCCTGACTTTC.

The chain uses TRBV12-3 or TRBV12-4 and TRBJ1-3, with D maybe TRBD1 (5 bases). The CDR3 consists of 13 residues. V was clipped by 5 bases and J by 1 base, with 6 bases between them. The CDR3 DNA reads TGTGCCAGCAGTACAGGTTCTGGAAACACCATATATTTT. This encodes CASSTGSGNTIYF.

This clonotype occurred many times. This sequence joins TRBV27 and TRBJ2-3; 11 nucleotides match TRBD2. This CDR3 is 16 amino acids long. Losses at the gene ends were 3 bases for V and 0 bases for J; bases not matched to a gene: 2. CDR1 is MNHEY and CDR2 is SMNVEV in the germline V gene (reference sequence). The DNA for the CDR3 is TGTGCCAGCAGTTTGGGACTAGCGGTGAGCACAGATACGCAGTATTTT. It codes for CASSLGLAVSTDTQYF.

The chain uses TRBV5-1 and TRBJ2-3; D remains unclear. V lost 1 base to trimming and J lost 2 bases, with 11 bases between them. The CDR3 runs to 15 residues. Per germline, CDR1 SGHRS and CDR2 YFSETQ. CDR3 bases: TGCGCCAGCAGCTTGCAATCCCCTGTCACAGATACGCAGTATTTT. It encodes CASSLQSPVTDTQYF.

This clonotype was observed a handful of times. This rearrangement joins TRBV18 to TRBJ2-6; possible D gene TRBD1, 5 bases. The CDR3 runs to 19 residues. From germline, CDR1 is KGHSH and CDR2 LQKENI. V was pared by 3 bases and J by 3 bases, with 21 bases between. This CDR3 reads CASSPLLVRVALGANVLTF. The CDR3 nucleotides read TGTGCCAGCTCACCGTTGTTAGTCAGGGTGGCTCTTGGGGCCAACGTCCTGACTTTC. Full variable domain (remainder filled in from reference TRBV18 and TRBJ2-6): NAGVMQNPRHLVRRRGQEARLRCSPMKGHSHVYWYRQLPEEGLKFMVYLQKENIIDESGMPKERFSAEFPKEGPSILRIQQVVRGDSAAYFCASSPLLVRVALGANVLTFGAGSRLTVL.

The V call is TRBV9, the J call TRBJ2-2; D might be TRBD2 (6 bases). V shed 0 bases and J shed 2 bases, with 11 bases lying between them. Germline loops: CDR1 SGDLS, CDR2 YYNGEE. The CDR3 is 16 residues long. The CDR3 sequence: CASSVELADNTGELFF. The CDR3 nucleotides are TGTGCCAGCAGCGTAGAATTAGCGGACAACACCGGGGAGCTGTTTTTT.